A selection of T cell receptor beta chains follows, all from one sample in a study of long-term antiretroviral therapy in people with HIV. Profiling relied on immunoSEQ multiplex PCR, and the TCRdb table lists in-frame clones only, not all of them. The data show over 25,000 clones, 95% to 98% seen once. Here the sequenced sample was unsorted PBMCs, taken 7.6 years after starting antiretroviral therapy. The receptors originated from a man aged 25-45 years with HIV. Each CDR3 is given with its conserved first and last residue. The D gene is left open where the match is weak. Clone size, where shown, is once, few, many, or a class for clones that have expanded.

clone size | D gene | J gene | V gene | CDR3 DNA | CDR3 protein
few | - | TRBJ1-2 | TRBV19 | TGTGCCAGTAGTATTCTGGACAGATATGGCTACACCTTC | CASSILDRYGYTF
- | - | TRBJ2-2 | TRBV5-1 | TGCGCCAGCAGCCCCCAACAGGGCGGCGGGGAGCTGTTTTTT | CASSPQQGGGELFF
- | - | TRBJ2-3 | TRBV11-3 | TGTGCCAGCAGCCCGTTTCAAGGGGGGGATACGCAGTATTTT | CASSPFQGGDTQYF
- | - | TRBJ2-7 | TRBV7-2 | TGTGCCAGCAGCTTTCTGGGGGGCCCGCTTTCCTACGAGCAGTACTTC | CASSFLGGPLSYEQYF
once | - | TRBJ1-5 | TRBV2 | TGTGCCAGCAGTGAAGCCTCCCCTAGTCAGCCCCAGCATTTT | CASSEASPSQPQHF
- | - | TRBJ2-7 | TRBV6-6 | TGTGCCAGCAGTTCTACAACAGTAGCCTACGAGCAGTACTTC | CASSSTTVAYEQYF
- | - | TRBJ2-7 | TRBV27 | TGTGCCAGCAGTTTATCGATGGGGGAGAGGACCTACGAGCAGTACTTC | CASSLSMGERTYEQYF
- | - | TRBJ1-5 | TRBV28 | TGTGCCAGCAGTTTGAGTCAGCCCCAGCATTTT | CASSLSQPQHF
- | - | TRBJ1-1 | TRBV20-1 | TGCAGTGCTAGTCTGAACACTGAAGCTTTCTTT | CSASLNTEAFF
- | - | TRBJ2-5 | TRBV5-1 | TGCGCCAGCAGCTCGGAGGGACGGCAGGAGACCCAGTACTTC | CASSSEGRQETQYF
- | - | TRBJ2-1 | TRBV19 | TGTGCCAGTAGTACTCCCCCCGGGGGGCTAGGTGAGCAGTTCTTC | CASSTPPGGLGEQFF
once | TRBD2 | TRBJ2-2 | TRBV4-2 | TGTGCCAGCAGCCAAGTAGCGGGAGGCACCGGGGAGCTGTTTTTT | CASSQVAGGTGELFF
- | - | TRBJ2-2 | TRBV5-6 | TGTGCCAGCAGCATGACAGGGACCGGGAGCGGGGAGCTGTTTTTT | CASSMTGTGSGELFF
- | - | TRBJ1-1 | TRBV19 | TGTGCCAGTAGTATGAGGGCGGACACTGAAGCTTTCTTT | CASSMRADTEAFF
- | - | TRBJ1-4 | TRBV9 | TGTGCCAGCAGCGGACCGGAGGCAAAACTGTTTTTT | CASSGPEAKLFF
- | TRBD1 | TRBJ1-1 | TRBV19 | TGTGCCAGTAGTATAGGGGGACAGGCTCAGAAGAACACTGAAGCTTTCTTT | CASSIGGQAQKNTEAFF
- | - | TRBJ1-2 | TRBV6-5 | TGTGCCACCATGAGTGAGATTAACTATGGCTACACCTTC | CATMSEINYGYTF
once | TRBD1 | TRBJ2-7 | TRBV5-1 | TGCGCCAGCAGCTATCCGGAACAGGGGCACCACGAGCAGTACTTC | CASSYPEQGHHEQYF
- | TRBD1 | TRBJ2-7 | TRBV5-8 | TGTGCCAGCAGCAAGGACAGGGGTCGGTACGAGCAGTACTTC | CASSKDRGRYEQYF
- | - | TRBJ1-5 | TRBV19 | TGTGCCAGTAGTATAGGTCCTTACGGGAATCAGCCCCAGCATTTT | CASSIGPYGNQPQHF
- | - | TRBJ2-7 | TRBV6-5 | TGTGCCAGCAGTCTAGGACGTTCCTACGAGCAGTACTTC | CASSLGRSYEQYF
- | - | TRBJ1-2 | TRBV18 | TGTGCCAGCTCACCGAGCTCACCGCTTGTAAATAGTTATGGCTACACCTTC | CASSPSSPLVNSYGYTF
- | TRBD1 | TRBJ1-3 | TRBV7-8 | TGTGCCAGCAGCGCCAGCGACAGGGCCGCCTTATCTGGAAACACCATATATTTT | CASSASDRAALSGNTIYF
- | - | TRBJ2-1 | TRBV19 | TGTGCCAGTATGATTCATGAGCAGTTCTTC | CASMIHEQFF
- | TRBD1 | TRBJ1-2 | TRBV6-1 | TGTGCCAGCACCCCGACAGGGGGCACCGGTGGCTACACCTTC | CASTPTGGTGGYTF
- | - | TRBJ2-5 | TRBV7-8 | TGTGCCAGCACCTGGGGGGATTGGCAAGAGACCCAGTACTTC | CASTWGDWQETQYF
once | - | TRBJ2-7 | TRBV30 | TGTGCCTGGAGGGAGGGGCGGGCCTACGAGCAGTACTTC | CAWREGRAYEQYF
- | - | TRBJ1-2 | TRBV19 | TGTGCCAGTAGTATGGGCCGCTACTATGGCTACACCTTC | CASSMGRYYGYTF
- | - | TRBJ2-7 | TRBV5-6 | TGTGCCAGCAGCTTTGGTGTGTCCTACGAGCAGTACTTC | CASSFGVSYEQYF
- | - | TRBJ2-5 | TRBV25-1 | TGTGCCAGCAGTGAAGGGGGTCGGGCGGCAGGGACCCAGTACTTC | CASSEGGRAAGTQYF
- | - | TRBJ2-4 | TRBV30 | TGTGCAGGGGGGGAAAACATTCAGTACTTC | CAGGENIQYF
- | TRBD1 | TRBJ2-2 | TRBV6-1 | TGTGCCAGCAGTGAAAGCCCGACAGGGAGAACCGGGGAGCTGTTTTTT | CASSESPTGRTGELFF
- | - | TRBJ1-5 | TRBV5-6 | TGTGCCAGCAGCTCGGGGGGCGGCCAGCCCCAGCATTTT | CASSSGGGQPQHF
- | TRBD1 | TRBJ2-7 | TRBV6-1 | TGTGCCAGCAGTGCTCAAATTTCAACCACCGGGACAGACTACGAGCAGTACTTC | CASSAQISTTGTDYEQYF
- | - | TRBJ2-7 | TRBV5-6 | TGTGCCAGCAGCTTGGCATACCGGGACGCAACCTACGAGCAGTACTTC | CASSLAYRDATYEQYF
- | - | TRBJ2-5 | TRBV29-1 | TGCAGCGTTGTTCGGGAGTCGGAGACCCAGTACTTC | CSVVRESETQYF
- | - | TRBJ1-1 | TRBV2 | TGTGCCCGGGGGCCCCCGGGACCTGAAGCTTTCTTT | CARGPPGPEAFF
- | TRBD2 | TRBJ2-3 | TRBV19 | TGTGCCAGTAGTATAGCACTAGCGGGAGGAGATACGCAGTATTTT | CASSIALAGGDTQYF
once | - | TRBJ2-7 | TRBV6-6 | TGTGCCAGCAGTTACTATAGGTTGTACGAGCAGTACTTC | CASSYYRLYEQYF
once | - | TRBJ1-1 | TRBV5-4 | TGTGCCAGCAGCTGGAGGCCTGGGGCCACTGAAGCTTTCTTT | CASSWRPGATEAFF
- | TRBD2 | TRBJ2-2 | TRBV9 | TGTGCCAGCAGCGTAGGGTCGGGAGGGGTTACCGGGGAGCTGTTTTTT | CASSVGSGGVTGELFF
- | - | TRBJ1-2 | TRBV4-3 | TGCGCCAGCAGCCAAGATTTAGAGACAGCGAGATTCTATGGCTACACCTTC | CASSQDLETARFYGYTF
- | TRBD1 | TRBJ2-7 | TRBV6-6 | TGTGCCAGCAGGAAACGCCGGGACAGCACCTACGAGCAGTACTTC | CASRKRRDSTYEQYF
- | - | TRBJ1-1 | TRBV6-6 | TGTGCCAGTGCGATTCGGACGGTGAACACTGAAGCTTTCTTT | CASAIRTVNTEAFF
- | TRBD1 | TRBJ2-1 | TRBV7-2 | TGTGCCAGCAGCGTGGACAGGGCGAAAGAGCAGTTCTTC | CASSVDRAKEQFF
- | - | TRBJ2-5 | TRBV4-1 | TGCGCCAGCAGCCAAGAAGACCGGGGGGAGACCCAGTACTTC | CASSQEDRGETQYF
- | TRBD1 | TRBJ1-3 | TRBV5-1 | TGCGCCAGCAGGGGACAGGGAGGGCCTGGAAACACCATATATTTT | CASRGQGGPGNTIYF
- | - | TRBJ1-2 | TRBV4-3 | TGCGCCAGCAGCCAATTGAAAGGAGCTAACTATGGCTACACCTTC | CASSQLKGANYGYTF
- | - | TRBJ1-4 | TRBV5-1 | TGCGCCAGCAGCTTGGAAAGTGGAGGGAGGGAAAAACTGTTTTTT | CASSLESGGREKLFF
- | TRBD2 | TRBJ2-2 | TRBV11-2 | TGTGCCAGCAGCTTGGTCCGGGGGGGGACCGGGGAGCTGTTTTTT | CASSLVRGGTGELFF
- | - | TRBJ2-7 | TRBV6-5 | TGTGCCAGCAGTTACTCTAAACGGGGACCGACTGATATGTACTTC | CASSYSKRGPTDMYF
- | - | TRBJ2-3 | TRBV29-1 | TGCAGCGTCCATCCGTGGATTGACACAGATACGCAGTATTTT | CSVHPWIDTDTQYF